The 8 T cell receptor beta chains below come from one sample, sequenced in a study of shared clonotypes between healthy human individuals. Libraries were prepared by immunoSEQ multiplex PCR; TCRdb keeps only in-frame clonotypes and omits some of them. The profile shows some 2,100,000 clones, about 94% of them singletons. Source material: naive CD4+ T cells sorted from blood. Stated subset: CD45RA+ positively selected. The receptors stem from a man between 18 and 35 years old in good health.

The chain recombines TRBV6-1 with TRBJ2-7; 8 bases line up with TRBD2. CDR1 is MNHNS, CDR2 SASEGT, per germline. The junction had 5 bases not matched to a gene; V was cut back by 4 bases and J by 6 bases. The CDR3 is made up of 13 amino acids. This CDR3 is CASSATSVSEQYF. CDR3 DNA: TGTGCCAGCAGTGCGACTAGCGTTAGCGAGCAGTACTTC.

V is TRBV19 and J is TRBJ1-2, with TRBD1 identical over 7 bases. Germline values: CDR1 LNHDA, CDR2 SQIVND (reference sequence). The V and J ends lost 5 bases and 4 bases, in that order; junction bases with no gene match: 7. The CDR3 runs 14 residues. The CDR3: CASSVTGQSYGYTF. The CDR3 nucleotides read TGTGCCAGTAGTGTTACGGGACAGTCCTATGGCTACACCTTC. The full variable domain, completed using reference TRBV19 and TRBJ1-2, is DGGITQSPKYLFRKEGQNVTLSCEQNLNHDAMYWYRQDPGQGLRLIYYSQIVNDFQKGDIAEGYSVSREKKESFPLTVTSAQKNPTAFYLCASSVTGQSYGYTFGSGTRLTVV.

This clone was counted a single time. This sequence joins TRBV7-9 and TRBJ2-1; D not certain. Between the trimmed V and J ends, which lost 1 base and 1 base, there was a span of 8 bases. The germline V gene has CDR1 SEHNR and CDR2 FQNEAQ (reference sequence). CDR3 length: 15 amino acids. DNA of the CDR3: TGTGCCAGCAGCTTAGGTCGGATATCCTACAATGAGCAGTTCTTC. Its translation: CASSLGRISYNEQFF.

The rearrangement links TRBV25-1 to TRBJ1-3; D is unresolved. The CDR3 loop spans 14 amino acids. V lost 7 bases, J lost 2 bases, and 12 bases lay in between. Germline CDR1 is MGHDK and CDR2 is SYGVNS. For the CDR3, the DNA is TGTGCCAGCACCGCCACGCAAACTGGAAACACCATATATTTT. Protein sequence: CASTATQTGNTIYF. Based on the CDR3 plus reference TRBV25-1 and TRBJ1-3, the full variable domain is EADIYQTPRYLVIGTGKKITLECSQTMGHDKMYWYQQDPGMELHLIHYSYGVNSTEKGDLSSESTVSRIRTEHFPLTLESARPSHTSQYLCASTATQTGNTIYFGEGSWLTVV.

This chain links TRBV30 with TRBJ1-6; no reliable D call. The CDR3 loop spans 13 amino acids. Per germline, CDR1 GTSNPN and CDR2 SVGIG (reference sequence). The V end lost 1 base, the J end lost 7 bases, and 8 bases lay between the germline ends. CDR3 in DNA: TGTGCCTGGAGTGAGGGTTCGAATTCACCCCTCCACTTT. Amino acid sequence: CAWSEGSNSPLHF.

Remarks on this clone: This sample includes further DNA sequences coding for the same CDR3. The V call is TRBV5-1, the J call TRBJ2-6; D remains ambiguous. CDR1 is SGHRS and CDR2 is YFSETQ in the germline V gene. The length of the CDR3 is 14 residues. V lost 2 bases, J lost 1 base, and 4 bases lay in between. The CDR3 sequence: CASSLGSGANVLTF. In DNA form, the CDR3 reads TGCGCCAGCAGCTTAGGGTCTGGGGCCAACGTCCTGACTTTC. Complete variable domain (other parts from reference TRBV5-1 and TRBJ2-6): KAGVTQTPRYLIKTRGQQVTLSCSPISGHRSVSWYQQTPGQGLQFLFEYFSETQRNKGNFPGRFSGRQFSNSRSEMNVSTLELGDSALYLCASSLGSGANVLTFGAGSRLTVL.

The V gene is TRBV6-6, the J gene TRBJ2-3, with TRBD2 identical over 7 bases. J lost 1 base, V lost 5 bases, and 6 bases had no gene match. Germline CDR1 is MNHNY and CDR2 is SVGAGI (reference sequence). The CDR3 contains 15 residues. Written as DNA, the CDR3 is TGTGCCAGCAGTGGCGGGAGAGACGGCACAGATACGCAGTATTTT. Residues: CASSGGRDGTDTQYF.

The chain couples TRBV7-2 to TRBJ2-7, with D maybe TRBD1 (5 bases). The CDR3 sequence is 13 residues long. V was pared by 2 bases and J by 6 bases, with 11 bases between. Germline lookup yields CDR1 SGHTA and CDR2 FQGNSA. CDR3 in DNA: TGTGCCAGCAGCTTACCAGGGATCGGCGAGCAGTACTTC. It is translated as CASSLPGIGEQYF.